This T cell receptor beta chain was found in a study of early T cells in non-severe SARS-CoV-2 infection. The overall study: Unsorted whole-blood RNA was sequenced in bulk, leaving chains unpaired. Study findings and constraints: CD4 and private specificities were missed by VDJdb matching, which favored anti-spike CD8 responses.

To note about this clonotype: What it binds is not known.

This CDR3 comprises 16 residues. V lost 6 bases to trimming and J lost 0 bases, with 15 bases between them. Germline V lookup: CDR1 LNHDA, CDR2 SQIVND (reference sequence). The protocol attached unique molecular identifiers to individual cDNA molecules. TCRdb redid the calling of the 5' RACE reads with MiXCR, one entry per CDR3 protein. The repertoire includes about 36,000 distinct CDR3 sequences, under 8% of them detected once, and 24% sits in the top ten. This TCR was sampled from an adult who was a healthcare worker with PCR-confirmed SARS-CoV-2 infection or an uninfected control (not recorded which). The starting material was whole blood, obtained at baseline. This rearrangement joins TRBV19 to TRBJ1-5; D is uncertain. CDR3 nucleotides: TGTGCCAGTAGCTCGGGAAACAGTTATAGCAATCAGCCCCAGCATTTT. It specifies CASSSGNSYSNQPQHF.